The source of this TCR beta chain is a study of CD8 T cells in Susac syndrome. V dropped 5 bases and J dropped 8; count of bases not matched to a gene: 10. The V gene's germline CDR1 is SGHAT and CDR2 FQDESV (reference sequence). There are 15 residues in the CDR3. The authors reverse transcribed roughly 0.5 to 1 ug RNA with random hexamers. The immunoSEQ assay covered 54 Vbeta and 13 Jbeta segments for CDR3. Using its own MiXCR run on the immunoSEQ multiplex PCR reads, TCRdb lists one record per CDR3 protein. Among approximately 150,000 distinct CDR3 sequences listed, approximately 79% were seen once. TCR beta from blood CD8+ and CD4+ T cells was sequenced. The TEMRA cells underwent FACS enrichment, while the CD8+ and CD4+ T cells underwent negative isolation.

The source of this sequence is a human donor with multiple sclerosis. The sample was CD8+ T cells from PBMCs. This rearrangement joins TRBV11-1 to TRBJ2-1; 9 positions agree with TRBD2. In nucleotides, the CDR3 is TGTGCCAGCAGCCTGCCGGCGGGAGGGCCCTATGAGCAGTTCTTC. This translates into CASSLPAGGPYEQFF.